Each of the 20 T cell receptor beta chains below was sequenced from the same sample in a study of blood T cell repertoires in COVID-19. Clones were sequenced by immunoSEQ multiplex PCR, and TCRdb holds only the in-frame ones, with some missing. The table shows hundreds of thousands of clones, with roughly 90% occurring only once. The sequencing input was peripheral blood. These receptors were obtained from a woman in her seventies with COVID-19, enrolled during active disease.

The V and J genes are TRBV28 and TRBJ2-7, with D possibly being TRBD1 (6 bases). CDR1 is MDHEN and CDR2 is SYDVKM in the germline V gene. The V and J ends lost 6 bases and 9 bases respectively, with 15 bases between them. The CDR3 consists of 12 residues. The CDR3 nucleotides read TGTGCCAGCAGCCAACCTGACAGGTTGCAGTACTTC. Encoded protein: CASSQPDRLQYF.

The gene calls are TRBV13 and TRBJ2-1; D perhaps matches TRBD2 (5 bases). The CDR3 loop spans 15 amino acids. Germline CDR1 and CDR2: PRHDT and FYEKMQ (reference sequence). V was clipped by 5 bases and J by 8 bases, with 19 bases between them. The CDR3 DNA sequence: TGTGCCAGCAGCCCACGGTGGGGAGCAGGAGATGAGCAGTTCTTC. It codes for CASSPRWGAGDEQFF. Variable domain in full (rest from reference TRBV13 and TRBJ2-1): AAGVIQSPRHLIKEKRETATLKCYPIPRHDTVYWYQQGPGQDPQFLISFYEKMQSDKGSIPDRFSAQQFSDYHSELNMSSLELGDSALYFCASSPRWGAGDEQFFGPGTRLTVL.

The rearrangement joins TRBV27 to TRBJ1-1, with no clear D. V lost 6 bases and J lost 1, with 9 bases in between. Germline V gene lookup returns CDR1 MNHEY and CDR2 SMNVEV (reference sequence). CDR3 size: 13 residues. The CDR3 spells CASRDSWNTEAFF. As DNA, the CDR3 is TGTGCCAGCAGGGACTCGTGGAACACTGAAGCTTTCTTT.

The genes are TRBV19 and TRBJ1-1, with a possible D match to TRBD1 (6 bases). Per germline, CDR1 LNHDA and CDR2 SQIVND (reference sequence). This CDR3 contains 15 residues. The germline V and J ends were trimmed by 4 bases and 2 bases, with 14 bases remaining between them. The CDR3 nucleotides read TGTGCCAGTAGTACCCTCGGCAGGGGTAACACTGAAGCTTTCTTT. It encodes CASSTLGRGNTEAFF.

This sequence joins TRBV5-1 and TRBJ2-5, with a tentative D call TRBD2 (5 bases). The CDR3 length is 13 residues. CDR1 SGHRS and CDR2 YFSETQ come from the germline V gene. With 3 bases removed from V and 7 bases from J, the gap between germline ends came to 13 bases. Written as DNA, the CDR3 is TGCGCCAGCAGCTCGGACTCTCATGGGACCCAGTACTTC. Translating gives CASSSDSHGTQYF.

This chain uses TRBV11-2 with TRBJ1-4; D may be TRBD1 (6 bases). The ends were cut back, 0 bases at V and 7 bases at J, with 15 bases in the middle. The CDR3 spans 16 residues. Germline V gene lookup returns CDR1 SGHAT and CDR2 FQNNGV. In DNA form, the CDR3 reads TGTGCCAGCAGCTTAGAGGGGGGGACAAAGGGTGAAAAACTGTTTTTT. Residues: CASSLEGGTKGEKLFF.

The chain joins TRBV2 to TRBJ1-3, with D hard to call. The CDR3 spans 13 residues. With 1 base removed from V and 4 bases from J, the gap between germline ends came to 5 bases. The germline V gene has CDR1 SNHLY and CDR2 FYNNEI. CDR3 protein: CASSEGAGNTIYF. Written as DNA, the CDR3 is TGTGCCAGCAGTGAAGGGGCCGGAAACACCATATATTTT.

This clone has just one count. This chain connects TRBV11-2 to TRBJ2-5, with D perhaps matching TRBD1 (5 bases). This CDR3 has 13 residues. The V and J ends lost 4 bases and 2 bases respectively, with 8 bases between them. Germline assignment: CDR1 SGHAT and CDR2 FQNNGV. For the CDR3, the DNA is TGTGCCAGCAGCTACGACAGTCAAGAGACCCAGTACTTC. Amino acids: CASSYDSQETQYF.

Comment on this clone: Additional DNA sequences in this sample encode the identical CDR3. The chain has TRBV28 and TRBJ1-2; D might be TRBD1 (6 bases). The CDR3 length is 13 residues. Trimming pared 5 bases from V and 2 bases from J, leaving 9 bases between. Germline V gene sequence: CDR1 MDHEN, CDR2 SYDVKM. The CDR3 bases are TGTGCCAGCAGTCAGACAGGCAACTATGGCTACACCTTC. Protein: CASSQTGNYGYTF.

The chain employs TRBV10-3 and TRBJ2-2; TRBD1 aligns across 8 bases. V gave up 6 bases and J gave up 7 bases; unmatched junction bases: 7. CDR3 length: 14 amino acids. Germline V gene lookup returns CDR1 ENHRY and CDR2 SYGVKD. The CDR3 loop is CAISQDRVSGELFF. CDR3 DNA sequence: TGTGCCATCAGCCAGGACAGGGTTAGCGGGGAGCTGTTTTTT.

This chain uses TRBV3-1 (or the pseudogene TRBV3-2) with TRBJ1-2, with D possibly being TRBD1 (6 bases). Germline values: CDR1 LGHDT, CDR2 YNNKEL (reference sequence). V shed 4 bases and J shed 6 bases, with 12 bases lying between them. The CDR3 is 13 amino acids. Here the CDR3 reads CASSLIQGDGYTF. The CDR3 DNA reads TGTGCCAGCAGCCTCATACAGGGCGATGGCTACACCTTC.

This chain connects TRBV4-1 to TRBJ1-2; D possibly corresponds to TRBD1 (6 bases). Germline V lookup: CDR1 MGHRA, CDR2 YSYEKL. Trimming cost V 3 bases and J 5 bases, with 16 bases left between them. The CDR3 loop spans 15 amino acids. The CDR3 is CASSHSGTQGYGYTF. CDR3 nucleotide sequence: TGCGCCAGCAGCCACTCCGGGACCCAGGGGTATGGCTACACCTTC.

As for this clone: The sample carries other DNA sequences with the same CDR3. The chain carries TRBV12-3 or TRBV12-4 and TRBJ1-1; weak D call: TRBD1 (5 bases). Trimming took 3 bases from V and 1 from J, leaving 6 bases between them. This CDR3 spans 13 amino acids. CDR3 amino acids: CASSFQGNTEAFF. CDR3 sequence (DNA): TGTGCCAGCAGTTTCCAGGGGAACACTGAAGCTTTCTTT.

The gene calls are TRBV6-4 and TRBJ2-1; 7 bases match TRBD2. V was pared by 2 bases and J by 7 bases, with 5 bases of the junction left unmatched. The length of the CDR3 is 14 residues. Germline V CDR1 and CDR2: MRHNA, SNTAGT. Here the CDR3 DNA reads TGTGCCAGCAGTGACGGGGGGGTCACGAATGAGCAGTTCTTC. It is translated as CASSDGGVTNEQFF.

This CDR3 is CASSQRLAGNSYEQYF. In DNA, the CDR3 is TGTGCCAGCAGCCAGAGACTAGCGGGGAATTCCTACGAGCAGTACTTC. The chain links TRBV3-1 (or the pseudogene TRBV3-2) to TRBJ2-7, with 11 bases identical to TRBD2. Per germline, CDR1 LGHDT and CDR2 YNNKEL (reference sequence). CDR3 length: 16 residues. The V and J ends lost 3 bases and 1 base, in that order; junction bases with no gene match: 5.

The genes are TRBV5-1 and TRBJ1-2, with D possibly matching TRBD1 (5 bases). Germline V gives CDR1 SGHRS, CDR2 YFSETQ. The CDR3 has 15 residues. V was clipped by 4 bases and J by 0 bases, with 13 bases between them. CDR3 sequence (DNA): TGCGCCAGCAGCCAAATACAGGCGCCTAACTATGGCTACACCTTC. It yields the protein CASSQIQAPNYGYTF. Based on the CDR3 plus reference TRBV5-1 and TRBJ1-2, the full variable domain is KAGVTQTPRYLIKTRGQQVTLSCSPISGHRSVSWYQQTPGQGLQFLFEYFSETQRNKGNFPGRFSGRQFSNSRSEMNVSTLELGDSALYLCASSQIQAPNYGYTFGSGTRLTVV.

The chain has TRBV7-9 and TRBJ2-3; D unresolved. Germline V CDR1 and CDR2: SEHNR, FQNEAQ (reference sequence). Trimming cost V 2 bases and J 4 bases, with 7 bases left between them. The CDR3 sequence is 13 residues long. CDR3 coding DNA: TGTGCCAGCAGCTTAATGGGCGCAGATACGCAGTATTTT. It translates to CASSLMGADTQYF.

This clone was counted a few times. V is TRBV7-2 and J is TRBJ1-1; 9 bases agree with TRBD1. The V gene end was trimmed by 3 bases and the J gene end by 4 bases; junction bases not matched to a gene: 9. The CDR3 is 16 residues long. Germline V gene data show CDR1 as SGHTA and CDR2 as FQGNSA. In DNA, the CDR3 is TGTGCCAGCAGCTTGACTACAGGGGGCGCGGTCACTGAAGCTTTCTTT. Protein product: CASSLTTGGAVTEAFF.

The chain recombines TRBV7-9 with TRBJ2-3; no firm D call. Trimming removed 6 bases at V and 8 bases at J, with 12 bases between. This CDR3 has 12 amino acids. Per germline, CDR1 SEHNR and CDR2 FQNEAQ (reference sequence). DNA for the CDR3: TGTGCCAGCAGTCGAGAGGTATTTACGCAGTATTTT. Translation: CASSREVFTQYF. The full variable domain, rest sourced from reference TRBV7-9 and TRBJ2-3, is DTGVSQNPRHKITKRGQNVTFRCDPISEHNRLYWYRQTLGQGPEFLTYFQNEAQLEKSRLLSDRFSAERPKGSFSTLEIQRTEQGDSAMYLCASSREVFTQYFGPGTRLTVL.

The gene calls are TRBV5-4 and TRBJ2-1, with TRBD1 as a possible D gene (6 bases). The CDR3 totals 15 residues. The germline V gene has CDR1 SGHNT and CDR2 YYREEE (reference sequence). V was cut by 4 bases and J by 10 bases, with 21 bases left in between. CDR3 amino acids: CASSPPGTKANEQFF. The CDR3 region has the DNA TGTGCCAGCAGCCCACCCGGGACAAAAGCAAACGAGCAGTTCTTC.